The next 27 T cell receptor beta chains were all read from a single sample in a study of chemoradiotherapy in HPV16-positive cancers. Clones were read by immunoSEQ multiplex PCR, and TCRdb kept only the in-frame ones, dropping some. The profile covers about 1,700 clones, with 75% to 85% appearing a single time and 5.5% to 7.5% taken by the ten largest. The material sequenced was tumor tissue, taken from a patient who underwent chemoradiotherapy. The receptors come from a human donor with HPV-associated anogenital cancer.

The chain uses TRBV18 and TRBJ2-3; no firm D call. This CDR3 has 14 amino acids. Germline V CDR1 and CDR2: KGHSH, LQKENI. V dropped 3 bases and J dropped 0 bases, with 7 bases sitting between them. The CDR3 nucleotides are TGTGCCAGCTCACCGGGTTCTAGCACAGATACGCAGTATTTT. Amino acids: CASSPGSSTDTQYF.

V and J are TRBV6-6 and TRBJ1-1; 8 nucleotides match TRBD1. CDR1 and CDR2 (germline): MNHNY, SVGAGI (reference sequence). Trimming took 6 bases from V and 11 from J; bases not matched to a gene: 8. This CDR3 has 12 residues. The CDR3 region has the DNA TGTGCCAGCAGACCCGGACAGGGACGTGCTTTCTTT. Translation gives CASRPGQGRAFF.

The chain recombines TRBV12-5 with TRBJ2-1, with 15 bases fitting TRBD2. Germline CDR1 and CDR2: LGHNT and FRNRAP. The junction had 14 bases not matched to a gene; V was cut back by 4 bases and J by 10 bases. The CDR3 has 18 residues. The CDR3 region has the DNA TGTGCTAGTGGTTGGGGACTAGCGGGGGGATTGGCTGGAAGCGAGCAGTTCTTC. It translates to CASGWGLAGGLAGSEQFF.

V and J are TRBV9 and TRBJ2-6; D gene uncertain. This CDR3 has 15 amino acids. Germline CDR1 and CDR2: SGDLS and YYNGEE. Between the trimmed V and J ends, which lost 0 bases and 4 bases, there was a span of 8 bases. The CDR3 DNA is TGTGCCAGCAGCGTAGGCCAATACGGGGCCAACGTCCTGACTTTC. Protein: CASSVGQYGANVLTF.

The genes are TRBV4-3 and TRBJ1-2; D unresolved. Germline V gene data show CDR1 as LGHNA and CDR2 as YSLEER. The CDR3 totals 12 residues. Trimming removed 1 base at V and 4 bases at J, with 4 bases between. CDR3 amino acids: CASSQAGYGYTF. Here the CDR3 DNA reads TGCGCCAGCAGCCAAGCCGGCTATGGCTACACCTTC.

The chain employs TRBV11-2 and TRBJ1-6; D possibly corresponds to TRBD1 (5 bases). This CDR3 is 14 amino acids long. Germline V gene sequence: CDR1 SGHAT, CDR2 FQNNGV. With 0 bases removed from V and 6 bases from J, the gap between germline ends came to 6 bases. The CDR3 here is CASSLEQGNSPLHF. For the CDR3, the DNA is TGTGCCAGCAGCTTAGAGCAGGGTAATTCACCCCTCCACTTT.

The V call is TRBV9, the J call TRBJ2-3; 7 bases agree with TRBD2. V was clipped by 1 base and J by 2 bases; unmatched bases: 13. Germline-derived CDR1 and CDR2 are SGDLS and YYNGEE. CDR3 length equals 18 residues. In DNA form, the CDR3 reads TGTGCCAGCAGCGTATGGGCGGGGGACCCCACTCACACAGATACGCAGTATTTT. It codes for CASSVWAGDPTHTDTQYF.

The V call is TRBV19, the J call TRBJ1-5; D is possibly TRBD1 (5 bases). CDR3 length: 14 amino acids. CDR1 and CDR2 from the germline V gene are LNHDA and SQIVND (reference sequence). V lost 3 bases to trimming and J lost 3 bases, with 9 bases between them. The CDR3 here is CASSIVTVNQPQHF. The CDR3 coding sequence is TGTGCCAGTAGTATTGTGACAGTCAATCAGCCCCAGCATTTT. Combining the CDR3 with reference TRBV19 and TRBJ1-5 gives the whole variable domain DGGITQSPKYLFRKEGQNVTLSCEQNLNHDAMYWYRQDPGQGLRLIYYSQIVNDFQKGDIAEGYSVSREKKESFPLTVTSAQKNPTAFYLCASSIVTVNQPQHFGDGTRLSIL.

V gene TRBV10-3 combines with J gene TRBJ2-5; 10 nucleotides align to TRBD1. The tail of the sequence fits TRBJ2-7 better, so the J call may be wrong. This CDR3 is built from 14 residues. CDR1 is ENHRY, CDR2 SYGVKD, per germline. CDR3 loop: CAIKGQGQSYEQYF. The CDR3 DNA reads TGTGCCATCAAGGGACAGGGGCAATCCTACGAGCAGTACTTC.

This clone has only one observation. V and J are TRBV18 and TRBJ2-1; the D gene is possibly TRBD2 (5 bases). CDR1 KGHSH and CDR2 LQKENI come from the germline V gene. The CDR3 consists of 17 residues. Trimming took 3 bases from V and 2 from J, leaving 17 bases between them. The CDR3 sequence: CASSPPAGVRAYNEQFF. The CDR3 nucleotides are TGTGCCAGCTCACCCCCAGCAGGTGTGAGGGCCTACAATGAGCAGTTCTTC.

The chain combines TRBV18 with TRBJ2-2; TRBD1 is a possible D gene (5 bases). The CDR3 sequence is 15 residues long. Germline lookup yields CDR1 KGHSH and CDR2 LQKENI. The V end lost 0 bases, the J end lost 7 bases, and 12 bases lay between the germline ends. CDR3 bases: TGTGCCAGCTCACCACCTCAGGGATACGGCGGGGAGCTGTTTTTT. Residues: CASSPPQGYGGELFF.

CDR3 protein: CASSLGESGNTIYF. CDR3 nucleotides: TGTGCCAGCAGCTTGGGGGAATCTGGAAACACCATATATTTT. This sequence joins TRBV7-9 and TRBJ1-3; a weak D match, TRBD1 (5 bases). Germline V gene sequence: CDR1 SEHNR, CDR2 FQNEAQ (reference sequence). The V end lost 3 bases, the J end lost 1 base, and 7 bases lay between the germline ends. The CDR3 covers 14 residues.

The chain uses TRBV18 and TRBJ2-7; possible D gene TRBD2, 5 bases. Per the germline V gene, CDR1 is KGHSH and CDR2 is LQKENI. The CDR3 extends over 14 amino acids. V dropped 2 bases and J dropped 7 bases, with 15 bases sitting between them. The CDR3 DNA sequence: TGTGCCAGCTCACCAGCCTGGGGAACGGGGGAGCAGTACTTC. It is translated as CASSPAWGTGEQYF.

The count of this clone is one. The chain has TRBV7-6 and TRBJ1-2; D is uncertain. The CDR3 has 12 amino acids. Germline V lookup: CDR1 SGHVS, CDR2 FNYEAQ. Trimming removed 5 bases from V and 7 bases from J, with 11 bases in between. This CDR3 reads CASSPDRAGYTF. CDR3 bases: TGTGCCAGCAGCCCCGACCGGGCTGGCTACACCTTC.

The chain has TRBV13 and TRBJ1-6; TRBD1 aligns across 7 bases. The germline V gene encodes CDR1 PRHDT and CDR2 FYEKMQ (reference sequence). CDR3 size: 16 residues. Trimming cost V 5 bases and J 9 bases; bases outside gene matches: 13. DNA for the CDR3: TGTGCCAGCAGCCAAGGGACAGACCGTAGGAGTTCACCCCTCCACTTT. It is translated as CASSQGTDRRSSPLHF.

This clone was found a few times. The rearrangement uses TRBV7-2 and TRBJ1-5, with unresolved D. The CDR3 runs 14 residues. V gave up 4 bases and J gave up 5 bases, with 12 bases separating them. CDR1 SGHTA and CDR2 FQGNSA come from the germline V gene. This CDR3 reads CASSYGRWDQPQHF. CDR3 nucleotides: TGTGCCAGCAGCTACGGCAGGTGGGATCAGCCCCAGCATTTT.

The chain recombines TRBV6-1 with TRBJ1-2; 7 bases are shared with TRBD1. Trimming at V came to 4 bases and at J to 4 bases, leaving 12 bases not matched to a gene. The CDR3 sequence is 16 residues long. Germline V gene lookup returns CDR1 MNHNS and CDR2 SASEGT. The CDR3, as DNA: TGTGCCAGCAGTGGGCAGGGGGGTCTTCTGATCTATGGCTACACCTTC. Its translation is CASSGQGGLLIYGYTF.

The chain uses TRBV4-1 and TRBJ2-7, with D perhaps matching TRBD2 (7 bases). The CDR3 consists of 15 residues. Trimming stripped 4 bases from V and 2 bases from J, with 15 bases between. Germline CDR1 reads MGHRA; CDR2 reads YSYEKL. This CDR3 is CASSRGGGATYEQYF. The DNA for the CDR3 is TGCGCCAGCAGCCGGGGAGGGGGGGCTACCTACGAGCAGTACTTC.

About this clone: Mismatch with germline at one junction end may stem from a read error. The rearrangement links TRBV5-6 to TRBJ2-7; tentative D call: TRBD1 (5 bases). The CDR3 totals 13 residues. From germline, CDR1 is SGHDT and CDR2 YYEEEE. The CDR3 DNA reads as TGTGCCAGCAGCTTGCGGACAAATTACGTGCAGTACTTC. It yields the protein CASSLRTNYVQYF.

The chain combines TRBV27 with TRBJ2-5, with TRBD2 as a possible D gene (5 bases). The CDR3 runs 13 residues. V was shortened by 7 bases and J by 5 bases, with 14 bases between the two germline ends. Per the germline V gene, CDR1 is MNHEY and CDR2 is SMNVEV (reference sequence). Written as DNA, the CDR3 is TGTGCCAGCAAGGACTTGCGGATCGAGACCCAGTACTTC. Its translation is CASKDLRIETQYF.

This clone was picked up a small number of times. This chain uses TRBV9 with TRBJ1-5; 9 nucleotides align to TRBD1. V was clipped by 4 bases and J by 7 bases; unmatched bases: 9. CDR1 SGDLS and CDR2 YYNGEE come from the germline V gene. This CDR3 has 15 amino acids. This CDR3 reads CASSRTGGQMQPQHF. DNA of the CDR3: TGTGCCAGCAGCCGAACAGGGGGCCAAATGCAGCCCCAGCATTTT.

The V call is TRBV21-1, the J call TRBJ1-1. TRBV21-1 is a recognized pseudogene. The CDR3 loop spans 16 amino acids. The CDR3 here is CASSKAIEGSDTEAFF. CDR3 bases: TGTGCCAGCAGCAAAGCAATCGAAGGGTCAGACACTGAAGCTTTCTTT.

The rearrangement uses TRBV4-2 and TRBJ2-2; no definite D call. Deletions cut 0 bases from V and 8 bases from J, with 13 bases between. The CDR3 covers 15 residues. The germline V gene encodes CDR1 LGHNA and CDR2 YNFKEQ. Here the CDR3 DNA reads TGTGCCAGCAGCCAAGATTTGCGAGGACCGGGGGAGCTGTTTTTT. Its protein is CASSQDLRGPGELFF.

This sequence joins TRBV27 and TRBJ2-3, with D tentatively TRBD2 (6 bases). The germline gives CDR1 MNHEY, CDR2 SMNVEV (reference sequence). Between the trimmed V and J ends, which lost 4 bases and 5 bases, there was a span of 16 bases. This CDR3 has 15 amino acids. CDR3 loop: CASSSRPLGGDTQYF. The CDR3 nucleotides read TGTGCCAGCAGTTCCCGTCCCCTGGGAGGAGATACGCAGTATTTT.

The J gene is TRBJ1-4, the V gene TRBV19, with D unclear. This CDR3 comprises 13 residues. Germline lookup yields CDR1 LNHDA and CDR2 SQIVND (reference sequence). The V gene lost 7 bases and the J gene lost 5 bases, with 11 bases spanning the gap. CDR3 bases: TGTGCCAGTACCTCGCTGGGAAATGAAAAACTGTTTTTT. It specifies CASTSLGNEKLFF. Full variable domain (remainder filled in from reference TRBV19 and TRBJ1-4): DGGITQSPKYLFRKEGQNVTLSCEQNLNHDAMYWYRQDPGQGLRLIYYSQIVNDFQKGDIAEGYSVSREKKESFPLTVTSAQKNPTAFYLCASTSLGNEKLFFGSGTQLSVL.

CDR3 bases: TGCGCCAGCAGCATGGGAGTGAACACTGAAGCTTTCTTT. Translating gives CASSMGVNTEAFF. This sequence joins TRBV10-2 and TRBJ1-1; D gene uncertain. Germline V gives CDR1 WSHSY, CDR2 SAAADI. This CDR3 is 13 amino acids long. Deletions cut 6 bases from V and 0 bases from J, with 8 bases between.

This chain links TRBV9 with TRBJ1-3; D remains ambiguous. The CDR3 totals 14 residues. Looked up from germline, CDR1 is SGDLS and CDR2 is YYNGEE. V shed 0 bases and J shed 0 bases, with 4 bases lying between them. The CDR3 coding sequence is TGTGCCAGCAGCGTAGAACACTCTGGAAACACCATATATTTT. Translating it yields CASSVEHSGNTIYF. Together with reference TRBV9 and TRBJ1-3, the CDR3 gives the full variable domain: DSGVTQTPKHLITATGQRVTLRCSPRSGDLSVYWYQQSLDQGLQFLIQYYNGEERAKGNILERFSAQQFPDLHSELNLSSLELGDSALYFCASSVEHSGNTIYFGEGSWLTVV.